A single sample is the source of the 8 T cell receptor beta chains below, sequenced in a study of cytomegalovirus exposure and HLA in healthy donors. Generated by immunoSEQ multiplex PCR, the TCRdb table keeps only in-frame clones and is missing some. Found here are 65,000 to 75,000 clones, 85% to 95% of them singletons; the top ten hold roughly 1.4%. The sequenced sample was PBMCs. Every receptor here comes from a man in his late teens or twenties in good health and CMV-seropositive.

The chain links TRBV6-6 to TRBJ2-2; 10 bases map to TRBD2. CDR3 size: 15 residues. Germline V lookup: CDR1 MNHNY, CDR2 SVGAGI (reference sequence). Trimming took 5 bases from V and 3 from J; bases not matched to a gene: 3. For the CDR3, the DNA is TGTGCCAGCAGTCTAGCGGGAGCGGACACCGGGGAGCTGTTTTTT. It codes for CASSLAGADTGELFF.

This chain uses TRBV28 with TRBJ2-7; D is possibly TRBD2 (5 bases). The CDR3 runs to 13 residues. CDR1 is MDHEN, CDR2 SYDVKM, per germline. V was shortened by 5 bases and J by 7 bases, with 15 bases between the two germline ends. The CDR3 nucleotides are TGTGCCAGCAGTGCCCATTGGACTCCGGAGCAGTACTTC. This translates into CASSAHWTPEQYF.

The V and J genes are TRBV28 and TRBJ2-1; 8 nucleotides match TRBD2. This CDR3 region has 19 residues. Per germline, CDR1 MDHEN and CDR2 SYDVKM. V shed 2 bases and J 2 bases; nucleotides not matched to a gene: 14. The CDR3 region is CASSLPGIRSGSTYNEQFF. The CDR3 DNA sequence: TGTGCCAGCAGTTTACCCGGTATAAGAAGCGGGAGTACCTACAATGAGCAGTTCTTC.

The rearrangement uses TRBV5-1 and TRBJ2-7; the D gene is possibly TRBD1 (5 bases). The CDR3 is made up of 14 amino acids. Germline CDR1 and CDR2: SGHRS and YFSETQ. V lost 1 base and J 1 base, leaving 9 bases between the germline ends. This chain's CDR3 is CASSLRGTSYEQYF. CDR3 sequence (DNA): TGCGCCAGCAGCTTGAGGGGTACTTCCTACGAGCAGTACTTC.

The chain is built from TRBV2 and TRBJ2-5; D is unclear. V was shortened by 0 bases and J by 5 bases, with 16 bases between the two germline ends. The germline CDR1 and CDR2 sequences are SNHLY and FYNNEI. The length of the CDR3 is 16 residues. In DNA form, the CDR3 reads TGTGCCAGCAGTGAAGCCGTCGGCGGTATTGGGGAGACCCAGTACTTC. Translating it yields CASSEAVGGIGETQYF.

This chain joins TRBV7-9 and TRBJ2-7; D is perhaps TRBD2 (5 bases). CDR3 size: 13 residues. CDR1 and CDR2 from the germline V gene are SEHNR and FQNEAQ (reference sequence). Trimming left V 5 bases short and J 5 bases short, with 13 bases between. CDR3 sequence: CASSPPSFNEQYF. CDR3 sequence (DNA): TGTGCCAGCAGCCCGCCTAGCTTTAACGAGCAGTACTTC.

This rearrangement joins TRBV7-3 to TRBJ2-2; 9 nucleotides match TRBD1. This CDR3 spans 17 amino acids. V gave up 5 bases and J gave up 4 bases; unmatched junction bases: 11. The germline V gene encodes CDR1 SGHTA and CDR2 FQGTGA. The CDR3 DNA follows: TGTGCCAGCAGCCCCTATGGGACAGGGTCGAGCACCGGGGAGCTGTTTTTT. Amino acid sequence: CASSPYGTGSSTGELFF.

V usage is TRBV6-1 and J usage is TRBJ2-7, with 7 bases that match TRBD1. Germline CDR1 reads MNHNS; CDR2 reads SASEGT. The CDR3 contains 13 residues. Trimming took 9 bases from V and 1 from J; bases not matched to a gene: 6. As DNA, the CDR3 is TGTGCCAGTCTCCGACAGGGTTCCTACGAGCAGTACTTC. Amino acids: CASLRQGSYEQYF.